The 18 T cell receptor beta chains reported below all come from one sample, sequenced in a study of blood T cell repertoires in COVID-19. TCRdb's copy holds only in-frame clones and misses some; the assay was immunoSEQ multiplex PCR. The sample shows hundreds of thousands of clones, around 82% of them seen only once. Sequenced sample: peripheral blood. These receptors all stem from a woman between 35 and 50 years old with active or convalescent COVID-19.

V usage is TRBV5-1 and J usage is TRBJ1-1; TRBD1 agrees at 7 bases. The CDR3 is 15 residues long. Trimming took 2 bases from V and 1 from J; bases not matched to a gene: 5. Germline-derived CDR1 and CDR2 are SGHRS and YFSETQ. In nucleotides, the CDR3 is TGCGCCAGCAGCTTCGGACAGGCGGGGAACACTGAAGCTTTCTTT. Protein sequence: CASSFGQAGNTEAFF.

This clone occurred once. The V gene is TRBV20-1, the J gene TRBJ2-5; TRBD2 agrees at 8 bases. The trim removed 3 bases at V and 2 bases at J, leaving 8 bases unmatched. Germline CDR1 reads DFQATT; CDR2 reads SNEGSKA (reference sequence). This CDR3 is built from 15 residues. The CDR3 coding sequence is TGCAGTGCTAGTGGTACTAGCGGAAGTCAAGAGACCCAGTACTTC. Protein product: CSASGTSGSQETQYF.

The chain has TRBV28 and TRBJ1-2, with 8 bases aligning to TRBD1. The CDR3 is made up of 13 amino acids. Germline lookup yields CDR1 MDHEN and CDR2 SYDVKM. Trimming took 8 bases from V and 4 from J; bases not matched to a gene: 6. This CDR3 is CASGETGGYGYTF. The CDR3 DNA is TGTGCCAGCGGGGAAACAGGGGGCTATGGCTACACCTTC.

This chain joins TRBV6-5 and TRBJ2-7; 11 nucleotides agree with TRBD2. The germline V gene has CDR1 MNHEY and CDR2 SVGAGI. The V and J ends lost 7 bases and 5 bases, in that order; junction bases with no gene match: 4. The CDR3 extends over 13 amino acids. Here the CDR3 DNA reads TGTGCCAGCACACTAGCGGGAGCCGACGAGCAGTACTTC. This translates into CASTLAGADEQYF.

The gene calls are TRBV4-1 and TRBJ2-1; maybe TRBD1 (5 bases). CDR3 length: 18 amino acids. Germline lookup yields CDR1 MGHRA and CDR2 YSYEKL. V was pared by 0 bases and J by 0 bases, with 15 bases between. The CDR3 nucleotides read TGCGCCAGCAGCCAAGATCAAGGGGCACTTACCTCCTACAATGAGCAGTTCTTC. This encodes CASSQDQGALTSYNEQFF.

The CDR3 coding sequence is TGTGCCAGCAGTTCTCCCGGGACAGGGGAAGAGACCCAGTACTTC. This sequence encodes CASSSPGTGEETQYF. This sequence joins TRBV28 and TRBJ2-5, with TRBD1 identical over 10 bases. The CDR3 is 15 amino acids. With V trimmed by 4 bases and J by 3 bases, 5 bases remained unmatched. Germline CDR1 MDHEN, CDR2 SYDVKM.

The chain couples TRBV5-1 to TRBJ2-7; 11 nucleotides match TRBD2. With V trimmed by 4 bases and J by 7 bases, 10 bases remained unmatched. Germline V gene lookup returns CDR1 SGHRS and CDR2 YFSETQ. This CDR3 spans 15 amino acids. Here the CDR3 DNA reads TGCGCCAGCAGCCCGACGTCGGCTAGCGGGAGGGAGCAGTACTTC. Protein product: CASSPTSASGREQYF.

The V gene is TRBV7-2, the J gene TRBJ1-4; TRBD1 is a possible D gene (5 bases). From germline, CDR1 is SGHTA and CDR2 FQGNSA. The CDR3 is made up of 16 amino acids. Trimming took 5 bases from V and 0 from J, leaving 13 bases between them. CDR3 residues: CASSHPGLTTNEKLFF. The CDR3 coding sequence is TGTGCCAGCAGCCACCCGGGACTGACAACTAATGAAAAACTGTTTTTT.

J is TRBJ1-2 and V is TRBV19; 8 nucleotides line up with TRBD1. After removal of 8 bases from V and 10 bases from J, the junction contained 12 bases not matched to a gene. The CDR3 totals 13 residues. The germline V gene encodes CDR1 LNHDA and CDR2 SQIVND (reference sequence). The CDR3 coding sequence is TGTGCCAGTCGACCGGGACAGGCAACAACCTACACCTTC. This sequence encodes CASRPGQATTYTF.

This chain joins TRBV24-1 and TRBJ2-7; 10 nucleotides align to TRBD1. The junction had 6 bases not matched to a gene; V was cut back by 3 bases and J by 2 bases. The CDR3 is 16 residues long. CDR1 KGHDR and CDR2 SFDVKD come from the germline V gene. CDR3 amino acids: CATSDRSGTGAYEQYF. CDR3 coding DNA: TGTGCCACCAGTGATCGATCCGGGACAGGGGCCTACGAGCAGTACTTC.

Ten or more counts support this clone. This chain joins TRBV19 and TRBJ2-3, with 9 nucleotides matching TRBD1. CDR1 and CDR2 (germline): LNHDA, SQIVND (reference sequence). The CDR3 totals 13 residues. J gave up 5 bases and V 9 bases, and 6 bases lay outside the gene matches. The CDR3 loop is CASRTGAGDTQYF. DNA for the CDR3: TGTGCCAGCAGGACAGGGGCGGGAGATACGCAGTATTTT.

The CDR3 nucleotides are TGTGCCAGCAGCACCCAGGGAAATATTAGAAACACCATATATTTT. Translated: CASSTQGNIRNTIYF. The V gene is TRBV7-9, the J gene TRBJ1-3; tentative D call: TRBD1 (5 bases). Deletions cut 5 bases from V and 5 bases from J, with 16 bases between. Germline assignment: CDR1 SEHNR and CDR2 FQNEAQ (reference sequence). The CDR3 is 15 residues long.

The chain carries TRBV4-3 and TRBJ1-5, with D possibly matching TRBD1 (6 bases). Deletions cut 0 bases from V and 7 bases from J, with 10 bases between. This CDR3 has 14 amino acids. The germline CDR1 and CDR2 sequences are LGHNA and YSLEER. The CDR3 coding sequence is TGCGCCAGCAGCCAAGATGTTGGGGGCCAGCCCCAGCATTTT. It is translated as CASSQDVGGQPQHF.

The gene calls are TRBV5-5 and TRBJ1-5; D perhaps matches TRBD1 (6 bases). The CDR3 spans 16 residues. Between the trimmed V and J ends, which lost 0 bases and 6 bases, there was a span of 16 bases. Germline lookup yields CDR1 SGHKS and CDR2 YYEKEE (reference sequence). The CDR3 DNA reads TGTGCCAGCAGCTTGGCCTGGACAGCGCTCGCTCAGCCCCAGCATTTT. Protein: CASSLAWTALAQPQHF.

V and J are TRBV19 and TRBJ2-7; 8 bases line up with TRBD1. The CDR3 has 15 residues. Germline V lookup: CDR1 LNHDA, CDR2 SQIVND (reference sequence). With 5 bases clipped from V and 7 bases from J, the junction kept 13 bases outside the gene matches. The CDR3 loop is CASSVRTGLRKEQYF. DNA of the CDR3: TGTGCCAGTAGTGTGAGGACAGGGTTAAGGAAAGAGCAGTACTTC.

The chain links TRBV5-6 to TRBJ1-1; 9 bases match TRBD1. Unmatched junction bases numbered 7, after V lost 6 bases and J lost 4 bases. Per the germline V gene, CDR1 is SGHDT and CDR2 is YYEEEE. The CDR3 contains 14 residues. CDR3 coding DNA: TGTGCCAGCACCGAGACAGGGGGACGCACTGAAGCTTTCTTT. Its protein product is CASTETGGRTEAFF.

The chain joins TRBV3-1 (or the pseudogene TRBV3-2) to TRBJ1-3, with D possibly TRBD1 on 5 matching bases. V was clipped by 4 bases and J by 1 base, with 11 bases between them. The CDR3 loop spans 15 amino acids. Germline V gives CDR1 LGHDT, CDR2 YNNKEL (reference sequence). CDR3 in DNA: TGTGCCAGCAGCCTGGACGCAGGGTCTGGAAACACCATATATTTT. Protein product: CASSLDAGSGNTIYF.

The rearrangement uses TRBV15 and TRBJ1-2, with a possible D match to TRBD1 (5 bases). This CDR3 is 13 amino acids long. Deletions cut 0 bases from V and 8 bases from J, with 10 bases between. The germline V gene has CDR1 LNHNV and CDR2 YYDKDF (reference sequence). CDR3 sequence: CATSRDPKGGYTF. CDR3 nucleotide sequence: TGTGCCACCAGCAGAGATCCTAAGGGGGGCTACACCTTC.